Sequencing of this T cell receptor (beta chain) was carried out in a study of T-cell memory formation after mild COVID-19. For the study at large: TCR clusters largely stayed donor specific. Regarding the study as a whole: CD4/CD8 balance characterized clones contracting day 15 to 85, and CD4+ skew characterized later expanders.

This clonotype was counted a few times. What it binds is unknown. V was pared by 3 bases and J by 6 bases, with 9 bases between. The CDR3 loop spans 12 amino acids. 5'RACE primed from the constant segment yielded TCR alpha and TCR beta cDNA libraries bearing sample barcodes and UMIs. TCRdb reprocessed the 5' RACE reads with MiXCR, giving one entry per CDR3 protein. Seen here are 110,000 to 150,000 distinct CDR3 sequences, approximately 25% observed once, and the top ten hold roughly 24%. The sample comprised PBMCs or a T cell subset sorted from them (not recorded which). The genes are TRBV12-3 or TRBV12-4 and TRBJ2-7; D may be TRBD1 or TRBD2 (5 bases each). This receptor was identified in an adult woman who had mild COVID-19 (a few samples of this study predate the infection). Cell type and time point are not known. The CDR3 DNA is TGTGCCAGCAGTTTTCGGGGCAGCGAGCAGTACTTC. Protein product: CASSFRGSEQYF.